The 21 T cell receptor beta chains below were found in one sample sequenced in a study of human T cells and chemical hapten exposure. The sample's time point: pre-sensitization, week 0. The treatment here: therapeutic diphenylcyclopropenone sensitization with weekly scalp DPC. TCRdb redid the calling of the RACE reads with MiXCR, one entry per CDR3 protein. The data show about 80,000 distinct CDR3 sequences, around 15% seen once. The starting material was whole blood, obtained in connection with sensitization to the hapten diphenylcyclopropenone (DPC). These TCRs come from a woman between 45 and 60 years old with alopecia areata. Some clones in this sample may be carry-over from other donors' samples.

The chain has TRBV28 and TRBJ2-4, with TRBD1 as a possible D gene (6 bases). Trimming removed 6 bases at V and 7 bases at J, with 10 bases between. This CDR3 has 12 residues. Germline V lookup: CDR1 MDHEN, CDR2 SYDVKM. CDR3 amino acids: CASRLTGNIQYF. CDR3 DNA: TGTGCCAGCAGGCTAACAGGGAACATTCAGTACTTC. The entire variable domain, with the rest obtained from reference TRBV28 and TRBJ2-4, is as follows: DVKVTQSSRYLVKRTGEKVFLECVQDMDHENMFWYRQDPGLGLRLIYFSYDVKMKEKGDIPEGYSVSREKKERFSLILESASTNQTSMYLCASRLTGNIQYFGAGTRLSVL.

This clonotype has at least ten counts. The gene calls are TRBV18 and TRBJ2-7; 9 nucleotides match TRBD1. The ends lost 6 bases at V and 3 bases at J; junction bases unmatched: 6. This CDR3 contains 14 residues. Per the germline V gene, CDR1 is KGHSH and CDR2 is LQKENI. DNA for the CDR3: TGTGCCAGCTCGCCGCCGACAGGGGGCTACGAGCAGTACTTC. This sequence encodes CASSPPTGGYEQYF.

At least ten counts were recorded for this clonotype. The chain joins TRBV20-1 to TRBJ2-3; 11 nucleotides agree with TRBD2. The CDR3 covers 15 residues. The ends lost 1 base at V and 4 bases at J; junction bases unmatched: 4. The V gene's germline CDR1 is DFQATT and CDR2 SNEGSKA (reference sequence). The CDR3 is CSARVAGGPADTQYF. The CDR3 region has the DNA TGCAGTGCTAGAGTAGCGGGAGGGCCAGCAGATACGCAGTATTTT.

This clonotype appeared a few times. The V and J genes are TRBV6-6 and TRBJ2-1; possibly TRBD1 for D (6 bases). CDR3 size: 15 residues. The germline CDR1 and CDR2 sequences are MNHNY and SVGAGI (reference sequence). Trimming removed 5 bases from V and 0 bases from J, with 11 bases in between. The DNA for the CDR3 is TGTGCCAGCAGTACAGGGATCACCTCCTACAATGAGCAGTTCTTC. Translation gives CASSTGITSYNEQFF.

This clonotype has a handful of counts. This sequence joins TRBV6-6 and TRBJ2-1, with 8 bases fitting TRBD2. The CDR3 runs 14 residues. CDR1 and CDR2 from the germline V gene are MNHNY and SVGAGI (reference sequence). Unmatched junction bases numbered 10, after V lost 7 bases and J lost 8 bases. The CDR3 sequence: CASKRREVFYEQFF. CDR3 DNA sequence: TGTGCCAGCAAACGGCGGGAGGTCTTTTATGAGCAGTTCTTC.

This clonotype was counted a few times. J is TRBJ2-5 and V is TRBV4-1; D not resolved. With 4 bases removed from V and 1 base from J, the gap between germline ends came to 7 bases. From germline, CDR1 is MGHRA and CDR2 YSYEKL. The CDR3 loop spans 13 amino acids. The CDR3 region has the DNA TGCGCCAGCAGCCCCGGAGCCCAAGAGACCCAGTACTTC. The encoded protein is CASSPGAQETQYF.

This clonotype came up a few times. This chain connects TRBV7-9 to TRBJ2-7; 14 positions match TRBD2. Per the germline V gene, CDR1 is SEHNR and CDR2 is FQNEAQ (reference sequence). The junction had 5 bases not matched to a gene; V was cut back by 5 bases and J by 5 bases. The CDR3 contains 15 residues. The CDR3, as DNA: TGTGCCAGCAGCCCCGGGACTAGCGGGAGCAACGAGCAGTACTTC. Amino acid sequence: CASSPGTSGSNEQYF.

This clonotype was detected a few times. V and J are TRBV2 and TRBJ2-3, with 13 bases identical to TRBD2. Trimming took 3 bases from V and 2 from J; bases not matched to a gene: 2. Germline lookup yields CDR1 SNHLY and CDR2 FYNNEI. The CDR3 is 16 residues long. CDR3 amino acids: CASSEGLAGITDTQYF. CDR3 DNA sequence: TGTGCCAGCAGTGAGGGACTAGCGGGGATCACAGATACGCAGTATTTT.

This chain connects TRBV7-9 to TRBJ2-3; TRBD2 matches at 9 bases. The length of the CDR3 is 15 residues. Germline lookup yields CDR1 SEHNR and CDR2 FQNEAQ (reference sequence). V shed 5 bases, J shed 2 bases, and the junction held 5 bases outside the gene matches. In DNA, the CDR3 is TGTGCCAGCAGCCCGAGCGGGAGGAACACAGATACGCAGTATTTT. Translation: CASSPSGRNTDTQYF.

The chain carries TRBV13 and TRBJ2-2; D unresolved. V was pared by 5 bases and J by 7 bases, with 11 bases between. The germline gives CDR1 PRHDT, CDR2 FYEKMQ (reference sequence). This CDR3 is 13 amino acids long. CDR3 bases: TGTGCCAGCAGCCTTAGGACCAGCGGGGAGCTGTTTTTT. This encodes CASSLRTSGELFF.

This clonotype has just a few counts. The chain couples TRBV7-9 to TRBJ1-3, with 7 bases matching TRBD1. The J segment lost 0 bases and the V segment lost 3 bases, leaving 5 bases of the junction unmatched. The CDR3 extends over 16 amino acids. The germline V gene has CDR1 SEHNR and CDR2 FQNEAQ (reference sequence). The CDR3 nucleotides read TGTGCCAGCAGCTTGGACAGGTCTCACTCTGGAAACACCATATATTTT. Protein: CASSLDRSHSGNTIYF.

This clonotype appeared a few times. CDR3 loop: CSARPGPGELFF. Written as DNA, the CDR3 is TGCAGTGCTAGACCCGGTCCCGGGGAGCTGTTTTTT. V gene TRBV20-1 combines with J gene TRBJ2-2; D gene uncertain. This CDR3 is built from 12 residues. Looked up from germline, CDR1 is DFQATT and CDR2 is SNEGSKA (reference sequence). Between the trimmed V and J ends, which lost 2 bases and 6 bases, there was a span of 7 bases.

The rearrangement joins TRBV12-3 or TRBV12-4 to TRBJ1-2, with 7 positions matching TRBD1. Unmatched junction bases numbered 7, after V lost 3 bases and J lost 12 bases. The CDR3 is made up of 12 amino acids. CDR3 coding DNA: TGTGCCAGCAGTTTGGCAGGGGGAAGTGACACCTTC. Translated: CASSLAGGSDTF.

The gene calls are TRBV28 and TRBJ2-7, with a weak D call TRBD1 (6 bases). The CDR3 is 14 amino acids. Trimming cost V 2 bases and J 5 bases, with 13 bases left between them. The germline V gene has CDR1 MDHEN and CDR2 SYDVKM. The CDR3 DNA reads TGTGCCAGCAGTTTAAGTCAGGGGTGGAACGAGCAGTACTTC. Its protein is CASSLSQGWNEQYF.

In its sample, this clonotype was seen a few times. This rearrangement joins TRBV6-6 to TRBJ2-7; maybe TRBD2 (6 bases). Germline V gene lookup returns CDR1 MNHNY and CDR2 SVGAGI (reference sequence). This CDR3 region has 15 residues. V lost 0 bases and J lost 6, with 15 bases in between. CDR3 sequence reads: CASSYSQGGFSEQYF. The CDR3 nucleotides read TGTGCCAGCAGTTACTCTCAGGGAGGTTTTAGCGAGCAGTACTTC.

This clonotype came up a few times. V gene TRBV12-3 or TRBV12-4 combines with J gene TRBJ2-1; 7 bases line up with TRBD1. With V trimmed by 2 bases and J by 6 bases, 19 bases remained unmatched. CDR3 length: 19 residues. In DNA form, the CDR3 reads TGTGCCAGCAGTTTAAGCATAATCGTCCGGGACAGCTCTTGCAATGAGCAGTTCTTC. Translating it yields CASSLSIIVRDSSCNEQFF.

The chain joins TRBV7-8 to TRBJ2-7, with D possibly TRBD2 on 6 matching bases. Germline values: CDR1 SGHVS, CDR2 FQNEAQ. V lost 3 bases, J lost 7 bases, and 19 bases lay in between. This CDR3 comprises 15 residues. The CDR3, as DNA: TGTGCCAGCAGCTTGCGTCGGGAAACCCGGGGGGAGCAGTACTTC. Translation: CASSLRRETRGEQYF.

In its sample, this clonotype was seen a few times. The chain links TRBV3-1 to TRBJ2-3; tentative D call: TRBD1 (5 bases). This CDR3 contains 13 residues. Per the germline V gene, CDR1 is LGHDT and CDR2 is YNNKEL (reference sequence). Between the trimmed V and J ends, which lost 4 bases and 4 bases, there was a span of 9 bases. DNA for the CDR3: TGTGCCAGCAGCCGCAAAGGGGCAGATACGCAGTATTTT. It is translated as CASSRKGADTQYF.

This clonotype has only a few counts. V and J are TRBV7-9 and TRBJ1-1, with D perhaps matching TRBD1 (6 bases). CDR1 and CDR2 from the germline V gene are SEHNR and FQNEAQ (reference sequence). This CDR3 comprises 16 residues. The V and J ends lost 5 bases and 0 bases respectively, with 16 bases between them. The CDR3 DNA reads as TGTGCCAGCAGCCCCGCGGGGGGGGCCATGAACACTGAAGCTTTCTTT. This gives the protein CASSPAGGAMNTEAFF.

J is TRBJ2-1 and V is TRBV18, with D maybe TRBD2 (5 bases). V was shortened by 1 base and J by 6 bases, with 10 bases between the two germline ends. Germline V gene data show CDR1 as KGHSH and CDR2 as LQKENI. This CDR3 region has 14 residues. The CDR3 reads CASSPLVGSNEQFF. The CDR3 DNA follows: TGTGCCAGCTCACCACTGGTAGGGAGCAATGAGCAGTTCTTC. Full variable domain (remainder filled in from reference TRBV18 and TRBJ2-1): NAGVMQNPRHLVRRRGQEARLRCSPMKGHSHVYWYRQLPEEGLKFMVYLQKENIIDESGMPKERFSAEFPKEGPSILRIQQVVRGDSAAYFCASSPLVGSNEQFFGPGTRLTVL.

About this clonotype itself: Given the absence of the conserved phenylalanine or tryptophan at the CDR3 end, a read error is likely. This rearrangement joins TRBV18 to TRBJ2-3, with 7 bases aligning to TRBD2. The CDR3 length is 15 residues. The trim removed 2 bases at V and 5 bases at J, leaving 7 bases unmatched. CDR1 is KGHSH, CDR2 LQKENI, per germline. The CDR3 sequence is CASSPEGGPGDTQYL. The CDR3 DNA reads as TGTGCCAGCTCACCAGAGGGAGGGCCGGGAGATACGCAGTATTTG.